A single sample gave rise to the 24 T cell receptor beta chains below, sequenced in a study of T-cell reconstitution after alpha-beta-depleted transplantation in children (dated by TCRdb to about 2016). Libraries were made using PCR. TCRdb shows the sequencer as Illumina HiSeq 2500. To normalize quantification of the TCRbeta repertoire, the TCR libraries were built with molecular barcoding that relied on unique molecular identifiers. TCRdb redid the processing of the public reads, applying fastp at Q25 and MiXCR, and retained in-frame beta chains. When rows share a CDR3 protein, they turn into one entry using the most common DNA and genes. This sample gives roughly 200,000 distinct CDR3 sequences in total; about 6.4% of them show up just once. In total, the top ten clones hold 3% to 3.5% of the sample. The source material was PBMCs from the stem cell graft donor, sampled from the stem cell graft. The receptors originated from a human donor who donated a stem cell graft to a child with Wiskott-Aldrich syndrome.

J is TRBJ1-3 and V is TRBV6-5; 7 bases match TRBD1. The germline V gene encodes CDR1 MNHEY and CDR2 SVGAGI. This CDR3 comprises 16 residues. V lost 4 bases to trimming and J lost 4 bases; unmatched junction nucleotides: 10. CDR3 sequence: CASSSTGVTLGNTIYF. The CDR3 coding sequence is TGTGCCAGCAGTTCAACAGGGGTCACTCTCGGAAACACCATATATTTT.

There are many counts of this clonotype. The V call is TRBV12-3 or TRBV12-4, the J call TRBJ2-2; the D gene is possibly TRBD2 (5 bases). The ends were cut back, 7 bases at V and 0 bases at J, with 9 bases in the middle. This CDR3 has 14 amino acids. CDR3: CASNTGSNTGELFF. The DNA for the CDR3 is TGTGCCAGCAATACGGGATCGAACACCGGGGAGCTGTTTTTT.

At least ten counts were recorded for this clonotype. The rearrangement joins TRBV7-2 to TRBJ2-1; 8 nucleotides agree with TRBD1. V lost 3 bases and J lost 7; bases outside the gene matches: 11. CDR1 and CDR2 (germline): SGHTA, FQGNSA. The CDR3 extends over 16 amino acids. The CDR3 sequence: CASSLNFGQGGNEQFF. Written as DNA, the CDR3 is TGTGCCAGCAGCTTGAATTTTGGACAGGGTGGAAATGAGCAGTTCTTC.

The sample holds many counts of this clonotype. This chain links TRBV6-5 with TRBJ1-2, with a tentative D call TRBD1 (6 bases). The V gene's germline CDR1 is MNHEY and CDR2 SVGAGI. This CDR3 contains 13 residues. Trimming left V 4 bases short and J 8 bases short, with 14 bases between. The CDR3 region is CASSSGTRIGYTF. In DNA, the CDR3 is TGTGCCAGCAGTTCGGGGACAAGAATCGGCTACACCTTC.

This clonotype was counted at least ten times. The gene calls are TRBV25-1 and TRBJ1-6; no clear D. This CDR3 is built from 12 residues. CDR1 is MGHDK and CDR2 is SYGVNS in the germline V gene. The V end was cut by 1 base, the J end by 10 bases, with 5 bases between. This CDR3 reads CASSESVSPLHF. The CDR3 DNA follows: TGTGCCAGCAGTGAATCCGTATCACCCCTCCACTTT.

This clonotype was found many times. V usage is TRBV14 and J usage is TRBJ2-1; D is undetermined. The CDR3 totals 15 residues. V was trimmed by 3 bases and J by 4 bases, leaving 13 bases between them. Germline V gives CDR1 SGHDN, CDR2 FVKESK. DNA for the CDR3: TGTGCCAGCAGCCAGCGACCTCCCAGGTACAATGAGCAGTTCTTC. It is translated as CASSQRPPRYNEQFF.

The sample holds many counts of this clonotype. The chain couples TRBV6-6 to TRBJ1-2; maybe TRBD1 (6 bases). The CDR3 covers 13 residues. Trimming took off 6 bases at V and 2 bases at J, with 10 bases between the two ends. The germline CDR1 and CDR2 sequences are MNHNY and SVGAGI (reference sequence). CDR3 coding DNA: TGTGCCAGCAGCGGACAGAGGAACTATGGCTACACCTTC. Protein sequence: CASSGQRNYGYTF.

At least ten counts were recorded for this clonotype. This CDR3 reads CSANRAPPNTGELFF. The CDR3 bases are TGCAGCGCTAACAGGGCGCCCCCGAACACCGGGGAGCTGTTTTTT. The V and J genes are TRBV29-1 and TRBJ2-2; TRBD1 might be the D (6 bases). Germline CDR1 SQVTM, CDR2 ANQGSEA. This CDR3 is 15 amino acids long. With 7 bases removed from V and 0 bases from J, the gap between germline ends came to 15 bases.

The table lists this clonotype with many counts. The genes are TRBV24-1 and TRBJ1-2, with 7 bases identical to TRBD1. After removal of 6 bases from V and 2 bases from J, the junction contained 2 bases not matched to a gene. The CDR3 covers 13 residues. Germline V gene lookup returns CDR1 KGHDR and CDR2 SFDVKD. CDR3 protein: CATSRQGNYGYTF. CDR3 DNA: TGTGCCACCAGTCGACAGGGAAACTATGGCTACACCTTC.

This clonotype came up many times. The V call is TRBV12-3 or TRBV12-4, the J call TRBJ1-2; TRBD1 matches at 7 bases. The CDR3 runs 14 residues. V dropped 4 bases and J dropped 7; count of bases not matched to a gene: 9. The CDR3 loop reads CASSSLGDRAGYTF. The CDR3 DNA follows: TGTGCCAGCAGTTCCCTCGGAGACAGGGCTGGCTACACCTTC.

This clonotype was found many times. The CDR3 here is CASSLAAGNYGYTF. CDR3 in DNA: TGTGCCAGCAGCTTAGCGGCTGGGAACTATGGCTACACCTTC. The chain is built from TRBV7-2 and TRBJ1-2; no clear D gene. The germline gives CDR1 SGHTA, CDR2 FQGNSA. Trimming left V 0 bases short and J 2 bases short, with 7 bases between. The CDR3 consists of 14 residues.

This clonotype was seen many times. J is TRBJ2-1 and V is TRBV28; a weak D match, TRBD2 (5 bases). CDR1 is MDHEN, CDR2 SYDVKM, per germline. The CDR3 is 17 residues long. V gave up 6 bases and J gave up 0 bases, with 18 bases separating them. CDR3 amino acids: CASSPIAIGSSYNEQFF. The CDR3 bases are TGTGCCAGCAGCCCAATTGCGATTGGGAGCTCCTACAATGAGCAGTTCTTC.

This clonotype was seen more than once but under ten times. The genes are TRBV6-2 or TRBV6-3 and TRBJ1-5; the match to TRBD1 covers 10 bases. The V gene end was trimmed by 10 bases and the J gene end by 5 bases; junction bases not matched to a gene: 5. This CDR3 region has 13 residues. Germline-derived CDR1 and CDR2 are MNHEY and SVGEGT. CDR3 in DNA: TGTGCCACCTTAGACAGGGGGCATCAGCCCCAGCATTTT. Translating it yields CATLDRGHQPQHF.

This chain connects TRBV7-2 to TRBJ1-2; D is undetermined. Germline V gene lookup returns CDR1 SGHTA and CDR2 FQGNSA. The CDR3 covers 15 residues. V was trimmed by 1 base and J by 4 bases, leaving 13 bases between them. CDR3 nucleotides: TGTGCCAGCAGCTTAGGGTTTATGGAGGCCTATGGCTACACCTTC. This translates into CASSLGFMEAYGYTF.

This clonotype has a handful of counts. V is TRBV5-1 and J is TRBJ2-7; 9 bases align to TRBD1. The CDR3 consists of 18 residues. CDR1 is SGHRS and CDR2 is YFSETQ in the germline V gene. J was trimmed by 1 base and V by 0 bases; bases with no gene match: 11. Written as DNA, the CDR3 is TGCGCCAGCAGCTTGGACGTTGGGGACAGGGAGGCGTCCTACGAGCAGTACTTC. Its protein is CASSLDVGDREASYEQYF.

This clonotype was observed many times. CDR3 amino acids: CASSYSIPNLLTESWADTQYF. The DNA of the CDR3 is TGTGCCAGCAGTTACTCGATCCCAAACCTTCTAACTGAGAGTTGGGCAGATACGCAGTATTTT. This chain connects TRBV6-2 or TRBV6-3 to TRBJ2-3; D is undetermined. CDR3 length: 21 amino acids. CDR1 and CDR2 from the germline V gene are MNHEY and SVGEGT. V lost 0 bases and J 4 bases, leaving 29 bases between the germline ends.

A few counts support this clonotype. The chain couples TRBV2 to TRBJ2-1; TRBD2 might be the D (6 bases). Germline V lookup: CDR1 SNHLY, CDR2 FYNNEI. The CDR3 extends over 13 amino acids. Trimming took 7 bases from V and 9 from J, leaving 16 bases between them. The CDR3 is CASNVGHGGEQFF. The CDR3 coding sequence is TGTGCCAGCAACGTGGGGCACGGGGGTGAGCAGTTCTTC.

This clonotype was found many times. The chain joins TRBV24-1 to TRBJ2-3; maybe TRBD2 (5 bases). Looked up from germline, CDR1 is KGHDR and CDR2 is SFDVKD. The CDR3 covers 15 residues. Deletions cut 3 bases from V and 1 base from J, with 10 bases between. CDR3 amino acids: CATSDPTSGTDTQYF. CDR3 coding DNA: TGTGCCACCAGTGATCCTACTAGTGGCACAGATACGCAGTATTTT.

This clonotype was recorded at least ten times. The V and J genes are TRBV5-5 and TRBJ2-7, with D unresolved. CDR3 size: 14 residues. Germline V gene sequence: CDR1 SGHKS, CDR2 YYEKEE (reference sequence). With 2 bases removed from V and 4 bases from J, the gap between germline ends came to 13 bases. The CDR3 DNA reads as TGTGCCAGCAGCTTCGCCGATCAGCGATACGAGCAGTACTTC. It encodes CASSFADQRYEQYF.

This clonotype was counted many times. V usage is TRBV27 and J usage is TRBJ2-3; possibly TRBD1 for D (5 bases). This CDR3 spans 15 amino acids. V was pared by 5 bases and J by 0 bases, with 12 bases between. Germline V CDR1 and CDR2: MNHEY, SMNVEV (reference sequence). This chain's CDR3 is CASSPRTTSTDTQYF. In nucleotides, the CDR3 is TGTGCCAGCAGTCCTCGGACAACTAGCACAGATACGCAGTATTTT.

This clonotype was seen many times. The chain employs TRBV7-2 and TRBJ2-5; D ambiguous. Germline CDR1 reads SGHTA; CDR2 reads FQGNSA. The V end was cut by 0 bases, the J end by 4 bases, with 9 bases between. The CDR3 runs to 14 residues. The CDR3 reads CASSLAGQSETQYF. CDR3 bases: TGTGCCAGCAGCTTAGCGGGTCAGTCAGAGACCCAGTACTTC.

This clonotype was detected many times. The CDR3 sequence: CATSDIRTTIGNEQFF. Here the CDR3 DNA reads TGTGCCACCAGTGATATTCGCACCACGATTGGCAATGAGCAGTTCTTC. V gene TRBV24-1 combines with J gene TRBJ2-1; D is undetermined. Between the trimmed V and J ends, which lost 3 bases and 6 bases, there was a span of 17 bases. In germline, CDR1 is KGHDR, CDR2 SFDVKD. The CDR3 loop spans 16 amino acids.

This clonotype was detected ten times or more. J is TRBJ1-4 and V is TRBV12-3 or TRBV12-4, with D hard to call. The CDR3 sequence is 11 residues long. The V end was cut by 3 bases, the J end by 6 bases, with 2 bases between. CDR3 region: CASSLHEKLFF. As DNA, the CDR3 is TGTGCCAGCAGTTTGCATGAAAAACTGTTTTTT.

This clonotype was detected many times. The V and J genes are TRBV6-5 and TRBJ1-1, with D perhaps TRBD1 (6 bases). Between the trimmed V and J ends, which lost 5 bases and 6 bases, there was a span of 13 bases. The CDR3 is 13 amino acids. The germline CDR1 and CDR2 sequences are MNHEY and SVGAGI. CDR3 region: CASSRGGIAEAFF. In DNA form, the CDR3 reads TGTGCCAGCAGTCGGGGGGGCATCGCTGAAGCTTTCTTT.